Shown below are 3 T cell receptor beta chains from a single sample sequenced in a study of blood T cell repertoires in COVID-19. The assay was immunoSEQ multiplex PCR, and TCRdb's table has in-frame clones only and misses some. The sample contains about 240,000 clones, approximately 83% of which appear only once. Sample: PBMCs or T cells enriched from blood (not recorded which). All receptors derive from a woman aged 40 to 50 with acute COVID-19.

This chain joins TRBV7-2 and TRBJ2-5; the match to TRBD2 covers 7 bases. This CDR3 is built from 14 residues. The junction had 2 bases not matched to a gene; V was cut back by 1 base and J by 3 bases. Per germline, CDR1 SGHTA and CDR2 FQGNSA. The CDR3 sequence: CASSLVLAEETQYF. In nucleotides, the CDR3 is TGTGCCAGCAGCTTAGTGCTAGCGGAAGAGACCCAGTACTTC.

The chain employs TRBV19 and TRBJ1-1; 10 bases map to TRBD1. With 10 bases clipped from V and 3 bases from J, the junction kept 5 bases outside the gene matches. The CDR3 is made up of 13 amino acids. In germline, CDR1 is LNHDA, CDR2 SQIVND (reference sequence). The CDR3 here is CATDRGRDTEAFF. CDR3 DNA sequence: TGTGCCACAGACAGGGGGCGGGACACTGAAGCTTTCTTT.

The DNA of the CDR3 is TGTGCCAGCAACGGACTAGCGGGAGCCGGGGAGCTGTTTTTT. Encoded protein: CASNGLAGAGELFF. The chain uses TRBV9 and TRBJ2-2; TRBD2 agrees at 13 bases. Germline assignment: CDR1 SGDLS and CDR2 YYNGEE. This CDR3 has 14 residues. V shed 6 bases, J shed 6 bases, and the junction held 2 bases outside the gene matches.